This T cell receptor (beta chain) originates from a study of tumor and adjacent non-tumor tissue in lung cancer. This sample's RNA came from whole unsorted tissue. Remarks on this clonotype: The junction does not match germline at one end; this may be a read error.

Germline V gene sequence: CDR1 SGHAT, CDR2 FQNNGV. There are 15 residues in the CDR3. TCRbeta libraries were built with three rounds of nested PCR, modified from ARM-PCR. TCRdb reanalysed the multiplex PCR reads using MiXCR and keeps one entry per CDR3 protein. Of fewer than 130,000 distinct CDR3 sequences in the sample, about 80% were seen once. The material sequenced was lung tumor tissue. The sequence was collected from a man between 65 and 85 years old with non-small cell lung cancer. The chain has TRBV11-2 and TRBJ2-7; tentatively, D is TRBD1 (7 bases). CDR3 residues: CASNLYGGGRYEQYF. CDR3 bases: TGTGCCAGCAACTTATATGGAGGGGGCAGGTACGAGCAGTACTTC. Using reference TRBV11-2 and TRBJ2-7 for the parts outside the CDR3, the full variable domain is EAGVAQSPRYKIIEKRQSVAFWCNPISGHATLYWYQQILGQGPKLLIQFQNNGVVDDSQLPKDRFSAERLKGVDSTLKIQPAKLEDSAVYLCASNLYGGGRYEQYFGPGTRLTVT.